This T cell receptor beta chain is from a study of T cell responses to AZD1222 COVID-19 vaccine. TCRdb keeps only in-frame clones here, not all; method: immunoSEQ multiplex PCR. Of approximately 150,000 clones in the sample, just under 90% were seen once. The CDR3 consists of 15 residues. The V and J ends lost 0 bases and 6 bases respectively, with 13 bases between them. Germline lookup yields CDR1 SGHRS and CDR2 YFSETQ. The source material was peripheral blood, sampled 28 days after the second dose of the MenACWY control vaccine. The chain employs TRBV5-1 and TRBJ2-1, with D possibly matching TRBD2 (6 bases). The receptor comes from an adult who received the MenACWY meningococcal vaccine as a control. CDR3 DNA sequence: TGCGCCAGCAGCTTGGCCCCGGGAGCCCTCAATGAGCAGTTCTTC. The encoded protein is CASSLAPGALNEQFF. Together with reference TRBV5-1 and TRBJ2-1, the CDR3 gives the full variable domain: KAGVTQTPRYLIKTRGQQVTLSCSPISGHRSVSWYQQTPGQGLQFLFEYFSETQRNKGNFPGRFSGRQFSNSRSEMNVSTLELGDSALYLCASSLAPGALNEQFFGPGTRLTVL.